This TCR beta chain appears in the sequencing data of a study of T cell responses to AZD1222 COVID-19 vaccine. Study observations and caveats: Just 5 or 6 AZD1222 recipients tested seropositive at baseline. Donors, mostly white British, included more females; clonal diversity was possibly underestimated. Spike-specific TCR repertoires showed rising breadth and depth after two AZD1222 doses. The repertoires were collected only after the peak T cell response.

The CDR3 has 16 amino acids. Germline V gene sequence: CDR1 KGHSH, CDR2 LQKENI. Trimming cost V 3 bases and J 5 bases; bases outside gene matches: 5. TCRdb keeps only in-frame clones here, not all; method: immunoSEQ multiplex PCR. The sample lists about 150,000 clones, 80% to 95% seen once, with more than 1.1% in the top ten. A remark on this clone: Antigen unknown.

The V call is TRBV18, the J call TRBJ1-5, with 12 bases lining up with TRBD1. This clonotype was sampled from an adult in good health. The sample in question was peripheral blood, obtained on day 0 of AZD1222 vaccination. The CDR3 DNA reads TGTGCCAGCTCACCGCTGGGACAGGGGGCCCATCAGCCCCAGCATTTT. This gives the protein CASSPLGQGAHQPQHF.